This T cell receptor beta chain was recorded in a study of beta chain features in type 1 diabetes. About the research overall: Patients looked much like healthy donors when it came to age, gender and cell yields. There were approximately 100 million sorted cells examined across all samples. General study results and limits: A moderate, significant TCRB CDR3 shortening appeared in type 1 diabetes across four CD4+ subsets.

Reverse transcribing all isolated RNA meant expressed TCRB transcripts were sequenced. Produced via immunoSEQ multiplex PCR; TCRdb's table is partial and in-frame only. The table records about 620,000 clones, around 15% of them present only once. The germline V gene has CDR1 SGDLS and CDR2 YYNGEE. The CDR3 loop spans 15 amino acids. Trimming took off 4 bases at V and 4 bases at J, with 14 bases between the two ends. A few counts support this clone. Antigen: not known. The J gene is TRBJ2-2, the V gene TRBV9, with D tentatively TRBD2 (6 bases). The material sequenced was naive CD4+ T cells from blood. The source of this sequence is a man aged 18 to 35 in good health. CDR3 in DNA: TGTGCCAGCAGCCTGGGGGGAGCGACCACCGGGGAGCTGTTTTTT. Its translation is CASSLGGATTGELFF.